This TCR beta chain was sequenced in a study of technical replicates of blood from a few donors. Assay: immunoSEQ multiplex PCR; the TCRdb copy retains only in-frame clones and omits some. The top ten clones hold approximately 0.14% of a sample with about 84,000 clones, roughly 98% of them seen once. Germline V gives CDR1 SNHLY, CDR2 FYNNEI. This CDR3 is 13 amino acids long. V gave up 9 bases and J gave up 5 bases; unmatched junction bases: 9. The TCR comes from a human donor in good health. Sequenced input: T cells isolated from PBMCs. The chain joins TRBV2 to TRBJ1-2, with TRBD1 matching 7 bases. The CDR3 coding sequence is TGTGCCAGGGGCCGGGACAGTCAATATGGCTACACCTTC. Protein product: CARGRDSQYGYTF.